The rows below give T cell receptor beta chains drawn from one sample of a study of T cells in localized non-small cell lung cancer. Some clones are missing from TCRdb's copy, which holds only in-frame ones; the method was immunoSEQ multiplex PCR. The sample lists some 3,900 clones, roughly 37% seen once, with 6.2% in the top ten. The specimen comprised lung tumor tissue, sampled before any cancer treatment. Source of these receptors: a woman aged 35 to 75 with stage I lung adenocarcinoma. Both conserved end residues are part of each CDR3.

J | V | CDR3
TRBJ2-1 | TRBV14 | CASSLGWVNNEQFF
TRBJ1-5 | TRBV28 | CASSLQSRDQPQHF
TRBJ1-5 | TRBV4-1 | CASSPQRSQPQHF
TRBJ2-7 | TRBV6-7 | CASRDRGYEQYF
TRBJ2-7 | TRBV18 | CASSLSSGYEQYF
TRBJ1-5 | TRBV28 | CASSWGLNQPQHF
TRBJ1-3 | TRBV4-1 | CASSRQGQNTIYF
TRBJ1-4 | TRBV18 | CASSPQAGIQEKLFF
TRBJ2-3 | TRBV14 | CASSQVAGLTDTQYF
TRBJ1-3 | TRBV18 | CASSPTAGSSGNTIYF
TRBJ1-1 | TRBV11-3 | CASSLGPRPNTEAFF
TRBJ2-1 | TRBV30 | CAWSVGVYNEQFF
TRBJ2-5 | TRBV30 | CAWNTGGLGETQYF